This T cell receptor beta chain is drawn from a study of control samples from healthy donors and cancer patients. The protocol was immunoSEQ multiplex PCR, while the TCRdb copy is restricted to in-frame clones and leaves out a portion. The data contain approximately 87,000 clones, about 88% of them singletons. CDR3 size: 13 residues. Germline V gene data show CDR1 as MDHEN and CDR2 as SYDVKM. The V and J ends lost 6 bases and 9 bases, in that order; junction bases with no gene match: 4. The TCR sequence derives from a woman between 50 and 59 years old in good health. The sample was blood. J is TRBJ1-6 and V is TRBV28; 8 nucleotides agree with TRBD1. CDR3 sequence reads: CASRGTGPSPLHF. The CDR3 DNA sequence: TGTGCCAGCAGGGGGACAGGTCCTTCACCCCTCCACTTT.